Each of the 21 T cell receptor beta chains below was sequenced from the same sample in a study of shared clonotypes between healthy human individuals. Only in-frame clones appear in the TCRdb table, and some are missing; sequencing was by immunoSEQ multiplex PCR. The table lists 300,000 to 400,000 clones, about 73% of them singletons. The sample taken for sequencing was memory CD4+ T cells sorted from blood. Subset meaning: CD45RA-negative fraction. The receptors shown here come from a man aged 30 to 39 in good health.

This clone was detected once. The chain is built from TRBV5-1 and TRBJ2-7; D may correspond to TRBD1 or TRBD2 (5 bases each). The CDR3 sequence is 13 residues long. The V gene lost 7 bases and the J gene lost 0 bases, with 11 bases spanning the gap. The germline V gene has CDR1 SGHRS and CDR2 YFSETQ. CDR3 in DNA: TGCGCCAGCTCCGGGACGGTCTCCTACGAGCAGTACTTC. This sequence encodes CASSGTVSYEQYF.

The gene calls are TRBV2 and TRBJ2-7; the D gene is possibly TRBD1 (5 bases). Deletions cut 3 bases from V and 1 base from J, with 10 bases between. The V gene's germline CDR1 is SNHLY and CDR2 FYNNEI. The CDR3 runs 14 residues. This chain's CDR3 is CASSDIGVSYEQYF. DNA for the CDR3: TGTGCCAGCAGTGATATAGGGGTATCCTACGAGCAGTACTTC.

This clone was counted a single time. The chain employs TRBV5-6 and TRBJ1-4; 9 bases line up with TRBD1. Germline values: CDR1 SGHDT, CDR2 YYEEEE. This CDR3 region has 18 residues. Trimming at V came to 4 bases and at J to 5 bases, leaving 15 bases not matched to a gene. DNA of the CDR3: TGTGCCAGCAGCCCCAGGAGCGGGACAGGGCGGGAGAATGAAAAACTGTTTTTT. Translating it yields CASSPRSGTGRENEKLFF.

In the case of this clone: Germline is not matched at one junction end, which may reflect a read error. The chain combines TRBV7-7 with TRBJ2-1; D ambiguous. The CDR3 is 15 residues long. Germline-derived CDR1 and CDR2 are SSHAT and FNYEAQ (reference sequence). The CDR3 DNA follows: TGTGCCAGCAGCTCATTGGGAAGCTCCTACAATGAGCAGCTCTTC. It codes for CASSSLGSSYNEQLF.

J is TRBJ1-1 and V is TRBV18, with D perhaps TRBD1 (6 bases). With 3 bases removed from V and 11 bases from J, the gap between germline ends came to 22 bases. The CDR3 contains 15 residues. Germline loops: CDR1 KGHSH, CDR2 LQKENI. This CDR3 reads CASSPIEGGASLAFF. CDR3 bases: TGTGCCAGCTCACCTATCGAGGGGGGGGCGAGTTTGGCTTTCTTT.

The V and J genes are TRBV15 and TRBJ2-7; D may be TRBD1 (5 bases). Germline CDR1 LNHNV, CDR2 YYDKDF (reference sequence). Trimming cost V 1 base and J 0 bases, with 7 bases left between them. This CDR3 has 14 amino acids. The CDR3 here is CATSRGTISYEQYF. Here the CDR3 DNA reads TGTGCCACCAGCAGAGGGACAATCTCCTACGAGCAGTACTTC.

The chain joins TRBV30 to TRBJ2-1; D gene unclear. CDR3 size: 12 residues. Germline CDR1 and CDR2: GTSNPN and SVGIG (reference sequence). V lost 3 bases and J lost 5, with 8 bases in between. In DNA, the CDR3 is TGTGCCTGGAGCCTCTTTAACAATGAGCAGTTCTTC. Translating it yields CAWSLFNNEQFF. The full variable domain, its missing parts supplied by reference TRBV30 and TRBJ2-1, is SQTIHQWPATLVQPVGSPLSLECTVEGTSNPNLYWYRQAAGRGLQLLFYSVGIGQISSEVPQNLSASRPQDRQFILSSKKLLLSDSGFYLCAWSLFNNEQFFGPGTRLTVL.

In its sample, this clone was seen once. This chain connects TRBV7-2 to TRBJ2-7, with D perhaps matching TRBD2 (6 bases). Germline lookup yields CDR1 SGHTA and CDR2 FQGNSA. CDR3 length: 14 amino acids. Trimming removed 2 bases at V and 0 bases at J, with 8 bases between. The CDR3 nucleotides read TGTGCCAGCAGCTTATCCGGGGGCTCCTACGAGCAGTACTTC. Its protein is CASSLSGGSYEQYF.

The chain joins TRBV18 to TRBJ2-2; D might be TRBD2 (6 bases). Trimming took 3 bases from V and 6 from J, leaving 14 bases between them. CDR3 length: 15 amino acids. CDR1 and CDR2 from the germline V gene are KGHSH and LQKENI. The CDR3 sequence is CASSPPGLRSGELFF. CDR3 DNA sequence: TGTGCCAGCTCACCCCCGGGACTTCGATCCGGGGAGCTGTTTTTT.

This rearrangement joins TRBV4-1 to TRBJ2-5; the D is unclear. Germline V gene lookup returns CDR1 MGHRA and CDR2 YSYEKL. Trimming took off 4 bases at V and 5 bases at J, with 11 bases between the two ends. This CDR3 comprises 13 residues. The CDR3 bases are TGCGCCAGCAGCCTCGGTCCTTTGGAGACCCAGTACTTC. Translated: CASSLGPLETQYF.

The chain is built from TRBV5-4 and TRBJ2-1; D is undetermined. CDR1 is SGHNT, CDR2 YYREEE, per germline (reference sequence). Trimming stripped 0 bases from V and 7 bases from J, with 5 bases between. This CDR3 contains 12 residues. The CDR3 nucleotides read TGTGCCAGCAGCTTGGATGCAAATGAGCAGTTCTTC. It specifies CASSLDANEQFF.

On this clone: The same CDR3 arises from other DNA sequences in this sample as well. The chain uses TRBV7-9 and TRBJ1-1, with 7 nucleotides matching TRBD1. This CDR3 contains 16 residues. The V gene's germline CDR1 is SEHNR and CDR2 FQNEAQ (reference sequence). With 1 base clipped from V and 5 bases from J, the junction kept 10 bases outside the gene matches. CDR3 in amino acids: CASSLDLTGQGTEAFF. The CDR3 coding sequence is TGTGCCAGCAGCTTAGACTTGACAGGGCAGGGGACTGAAGCTTTCTTT.

The gene calls are TRBV4-1 and TRBJ2-2, with TRBD2 matching 13 bases. With 4 bases clipped from V and 6 bases from J, the junction kept 2 bases outside the gene matches. The length of the CDR3 is 15 residues. CDR1 is MGHRA and CDR2 is YSYEKL in the germline V gene. The DNA of the CDR3 is TGCGCCAGCAGCCGGGGACTAGCGGGATCCGGGGAGCTGTTTTTT. Translated, it gives CASSRGLAGSGELFF.

CDR3 protein: CASPGDDSYNEQFF. In DNA form, the CDR3 reads TGTGCCAGCCCGGGAGACGACTCCTACAATGAGCAGTTCTTC. This chain uses TRBV11-2 with TRBJ2-1; TRBD2 might be the D (6 bases). The CDR3 is 14 amino acids. Trimming stripped 8 bases from V and 0 bases from J, with 11 bases between. Germline V gene data show CDR1 as SGHAT and CDR2 as FQNNGV.

This clone was found a few times. The chain joins TRBV7-8 to TRBJ2-6; D perhaps matches TRBD2 (6 bases). V lost 3 bases and J lost 6, with 12 bases in between. Germline V CDR1 and CDR2: SGHVS, FQNEAQ. CDR3 length equals 15 residues. The CDR3 reads CASSFERRAANVLTF. The CDR3 coding sequence is TGTGCCAGCAGCTTCGAGCGGAGGGCGGCCAACGTCCTGACTTTC.

The V call is TRBV11-2, the J call TRBJ1-2, with a tentative D call TRBD1 (6 bases). Germline V CDR1 and CDR2: SGHAT, FQNNGV. V dropped 1 base and J dropped 3 bases, with 9 bases sitting between them. CDR3 length: 14 residues. CDR3 amino acids: CASSLAPGDYGYTF. The CDR3 nucleotides are TGTGCCAGCAGCTTAGCTCCAGGGGACTATGGCTACACCTTC.

This sequence joins TRBV9 and TRBJ1-4; 7 bases fit TRBD1. Trimming took 3 bases from V and 8 from J; bases not matched to a gene: 10. In germline, CDR1 is SGDLS, CDR2 YYNGEE. This CDR3 contains 15 residues. CDR3 coding DNA: TGTGCCAGCAGCGCGAGACAGGGCGATGGGGAAAAACTGTTTTTT. It is translated as CASSARQGDGEKLFF.

This rearrangement joins TRBV7-9 to TRBJ2-1; 10 bases fit TRBD2. The CDR3 is 15 amino acids. Germline CDR1 SEHNR, CDR2 FQNEAQ (reference sequence). V was pared by 5 bases and J by 13 bases, with 14 bases of the junction left unmatched. The CDR3 region is CASSKPGLAPDKQFF. Written as DNA, the CDR3 is TGTGCCAGCAGCAAACCGGGACTAGCGCCTGATAAACAGTTCTTC.

A few counts support this clone. The J gene is TRBJ2-7, the V gene TRBV2; the D gene is possibly TRBD1 (6 bases). The V and J ends lost 6 bases and 3 bases respectively, with 15 bases between them. CDR3 length: 14 amino acids. CDR1 is SNHLY, CDR2 FYNNEI, per germline. The CDR3 nucleotides are TGTGCCAGCAGGGATACCGGGACAATCTACGAGCAGTACTTC. It codes for CASRDTGTIYEQYF.

The chain couples TRBV5-1 to TRBJ1-1; no firm D call. CDR1 and CDR2 from the germline V gene are SGHRS and YFSETQ. This CDR3 comprises 14 residues. V lost 4 bases to trimming and J lost 4 bases, with 14 bases between them. The CDR3 DNA reads TGCGCCAGCAGCCCTCGGATGGAATCCACTGAAGCTTTCTTT. This sequence encodes CASSPRMESTEAFF.

The chain has TRBV7-6 and TRBJ1-3, with 9 bases aligning to TRBD1. There are 16 residues in the CDR3. Unmatched junction bases numbered 4, after V lost 2 bases and J lost 2 bases. Germline loops: CDR1 SGHVS, CDR2 FNYEAQ. The CDR3 nucleotides are TGTGCCAGCAGCTTAAAACAGGGGGCGACTGGAAACACCATATATTTT. Residues: CASSLKQGATGNTIYF.